The 26 T cell receptor beta chains reported below all come from one sample, sequenced in a study of regulatory T cells in long-lasting Graves disease. Time point specified: newly diagnosed GD, antithyroid drugs for less than 3 months. Construction of the TCR library relied on RNA isolated from PBMCs. Library construction for TCR beta used iRepertoire HTBI primers and Arm-PCR of CDR3 regions. Using its own MiXCR run on the multiplex PCR reads, TCRdb lists one record per CDR3 protein. The sample carries hundreds of thousands of distinct CDR3 sequences, less than 20% recorded once. The data also belong to a second study, concerning T cells in Graves' hyperthyroidism and ophthalmopathy.

This sample comprised peripheral blood mononuclear cells (PBMCs), obtained at new diagnosis, from a patient treated with antithyroid drugs. Source of these receptors: a woman aged 25 to 39 with Graves disease.

This clonotype has at least ten counts. The chain joins TRBV12-3 or TRBV12-4 to TRBJ1-1; 10 nucleotides agree with TRBD1. CDR3 length: 16 amino acids. Trimming took 3 bases from V and 2 from J; bases not matched to a gene: 6. The CDR3 reads CASSFTRTGGNTEAFF. The CDR3 DNA is TGTGCCAGCAGTTTTACCCGGACAGGGGGAAACACTGAAGCTTTCTTT.

This clonotype was counted once. A much bigger clone sits one base away, suggesting this may be a read error. The gene calls are TRBV12-3 or TRBV12-4 and TRBJ2-3, with 8 bases fitting TRBD2. This CDR3 has 14 residues. The CDR3 DNA is TGTGCCAGCAACGCACTAGCGGTAACAGGTACGCAGTATTTT. Its protein is CASNALAVTGTQYF.

This clonotype was picked up many times. The genes are TRBV7-2 and TRBJ2-3; 11 nucleotides match TRBD2. From germline, CDR1 is SGHTA and CDR2 FQGNSA. CDR3 length equals 15 residues. V gave up 5 bases and J gave up 7 bases; unmatched junction bases: 8. CDR3 residues: CASSPGLAGGNTQYF. Written as DNA, the CDR3 is TGTGCCAGCAGCCCCGGGCTAGCGGGAGGAAATACGCAGTATTTT.

This clonotype has a count of ten or more. The chain joins TRBV28 to TRBJ1-2; D is perhaps TRBD1 (6 bases). The CDR3 totals 15 residues. Trimming removed 5 bases from V and 8 bases from J, with 21 bases in between. Germline V gives CDR1 MDHEN, CDR2 SYDVKM. This CDR3 reads CASSQSWQGIGGYTF. CDR3 coding DNA: TGTGCCAGCAGTCAATCCTGGCAGGGGATTGGGGGCTACACCTTC.

This clonotype has ten or more counts. The V and J genes are TRBV11-2 and TRBJ2-7, with 8 bases lining up with TRBD2. There are 15 residues in the CDR3. Unmatched junction bases numbered 6, after V lost 4 bases and J lost 1 base. Germline V lookup: CDR1 SGHAT, CDR2 FQNNGV. Here the CDR3 DNA reads TGTGCCAGCAGCTCCACTAGCGGAGGGTCCTACGAGCAGTACTTC. Encoded protein: CASSSTSGGSYEQYF.

V usage is TRBV6-5 and J usage is TRBJ2-7; 9 bases align to TRBD2. The CDR3 extends over 15 amino acids. V was clipped by 2 bases and J by 0 bases; unmatched bases: 2. CDR1 is MNHEY and CDR2 is SVGAGI in the germline V gene. Here the CDR3 DNA reads TGTGCCAGCAGTTACGGTAGCGGGAGCTCCTACGAGCAGTACTTC. Amino acid sequence: CASSYGSGSSYEQYF.

The genes are TRBV28 and TRBJ1-2; D is possibly TRBD1 (5 bases). The CDR3 totals 15 residues. In germline, CDR1 is MDHEN, CDR2 SYDVKM. Trimming left V 6 bases short and J 6 bases short, with 20 bases between. The CDR3 region has the DNA TGTGCCAGCAGCCCCTTTCGGGACCCCGTTAATGGCTACACCTTC. The encoded protein is CASSPFRDPVNGYTF.

This clonotype appeared a few times. The chain links TRBV3-1 to TRBJ2-2, with D unclear. With 2 bases removed from V and 6 bases from J, the gap between germline ends came to 10 bases. The CDR3 runs 14 residues. Germline V gene lookup returns CDR1 LGHDT and CDR2 YNNKEL (reference sequence). The CDR3 bases are TGTGCCAGCAGCCAAAATAGGGTCGCCGGGGAGCTGTTTTTT. Translating gives CASSQNRVAGELFF.

To note about this clonotype: The junction departs from germline at one end; a sequencing error may be responsible. This chain links TRBV6-5 with TRBJ2-2, with unresolved D. Germline V CDR1 and CDR2: MNHEY, SVGAGI. The CDR3 is 15 residues long. CDR3 sequence reads: CASSHSQRTGGELFF. The DNA of the CDR3 is TGTGCCAGCAGTCACTCGCAAAGAACGGGCGGGGAGCTGTTTTTT.

The chain recombines TRBV9 with TRBJ1-1; TRBD1 matches at 9 bases. Germline V gene data show CDR1 as SGDLS and CDR2 as YYNGEE. V trimming: 0 bases; J trimming: 2 bases; junction bases outside the gene matches: 11. The CDR3 loop spans 18 amino acids. CDR3 sequence (DNA): TGTGCCAGCAGCGTAGCTGGGGGACAGGGAGAAAGAAACACTGAAGCTTTCTTT. This codes for CASSVAGGQGERNTEAFF.

This clonotype was seen many times. The V gene is TRBV18, the J gene TRBJ2-5; D possibly uses TRBD1 or TRBD2 (6 bases each). V lost 3 bases and J lost 5, with 19 bases in between. Looked up from germline, CDR1 is KGHSH and CDR2 is LQKENI. The CDR3 length is 16 residues. The CDR3 DNA sequence: TGTGCCAGCTCACCCACCGGGGGCGATGGAGACGAGACCCAGTACTTC. Translating it yields CASSPTGGDGDETQYF.

The chain combines TRBV28 with TRBJ1-5; perhaps TRBD1 as D (5 bases). V lost 6 bases and J 1 base, leaving 13 bases between the germline ends. In germline, CDR1 is MDHEN, CDR2 SYDVKM. The CDR3 is 15 residues long. The CDR3 region has the DNA TGTGCCAGCAGCCCATGGGGGACGAGCAATCAGCCCCAGCATTTT. Translated: CASSPWGTSNQPQHF.

About this clonotype: Being one base from a much bigger clone, this may be a read error. V and J are TRBV28 and TRBJ2-5, with 8 bases that match TRBD2. Germline V gives CDR1 MDHEN, CDR2 SYDVKM. Losses at the gene ends were 6 bases for V and 7 bases for J; bases not matched to a gene: 13. There are 15 residues in the CDR3. The CDR3 reads CASSLRAGEGGTQYF. The CDR3 DNA is TGTGCCAGCAGCCTCAGAGCGGGAGAAGGGGGGACCCAGTACTTC.

The CDR3 spells CASSFFGGELFF. As DNA, the CDR3 is TGTGCCAGCAGTTTTTTTGGCGGGGAGCTGTTTTTT. The rearrangement uses TRBV27 and TRBJ2-2; no definite D call. CDR1 and CDR2 from the germline V gene are MNHEY and SMNVEV (reference sequence). The CDR3 length is 12 residues. V shed 3 bases and J shed 7 bases, with 6 bases lying between them.

This clonotype was observed many times. The genes are TRBV12-3 or TRBV12-4 and TRBJ1-5, with D tentatively TRBD1 (6 bases). V lost 3 bases, J lost 6 bases, and 15 bases lay in between. This CDR3 contains 15 residues. CDR3 bases: TGTGCCAGCAGTTTGGGAGGGGGGGCAGGTCAGCCCCAGCATTTT. It is translated as CASSLGGGAGQPQHF.

This clonotype has only one observation. A far larger clone is off by one base, so a read error is likely. J is TRBJ1-4 and V is TRBV11-1; D unclear. Germline V gene data show CDR1 as SGHAT and CDR2 as FQDESV (reference sequence). The length of the CDR3 is 14 residues. The CDR3 nucleotides are TGTGCCGGCAGCCCGGGAGCAACTAATGAAAAACTGTTTTTT. Translating gives CAGSPGATNEKLFF. The full variable domain, completed using reference TRBV11-1 and TRBJ1-4, is EAEVAQSPRYKITEKSQAVAFWCDPISGHATLYWYRQILGQGPELLVQFQDESVVDDSQLPKDRFSAERLKGVDSTLKIQPAELGDSAMYLCAGSPGATNEKLFFGSGTQLSVL.

This clonotype was seen repeatedly, ten times or more. The chain links TRBV20-1 to TRBJ1-6; TRBD1 matches 10 bases. Germline V gene lookup returns CDR1 DFQATT and CDR2 SNEGSKA (reference sequence). With V trimmed by 0 bases and J by 10 bases, 6 bases remained unmatched. The CDR3 is made up of 15 amino acids. CDR3 DNA sequence: TGCAGTGCTAGAGAGTCCGGGACAGGGGAATCACCCCTCCACTTT. It is translated as CSARESGTGESPLHF.

This clonotype was counted between two and nine times. This rearrangement joins TRBV5-1 to TRBJ2-2; 7 nucleotides align to TRBD2. The CDR3 sequence is 14 residues long. After removal of 8 bases from V and 3 bases from J, the junction contained 7 bases not matched to a gene. The germline CDR1 and CDR2 sequences are SGHRS and YFSETQ. The CDR3 spells CARRGREDTGELFF. As DNA, the CDR3 is TGCGCCAGGAGGGGACGGGAGGACACCGGGGAGCTGTTTTTT.

This clonotype came up many times. The chain recombines TRBV7-2 with TRBJ1-5, with D perhaps matching TRBD1 (6 bases). Trimming cost V 6 bases and J 5 bases, with 14 bases left between them. The CDR3 is made up of 14 amino acids. CDR1 and CDR2 from the germline V gene are SGHTA and FQGNSA. The CDR3 protein is CASSPQGTDQPQHF. CDR3 bases: TGTGCCAGCAGTCCTCAGGGGACCGATCAGCCCCAGCATTTT.

The chain recombines TRBV11-2 with TRBJ2-2; D remains ambiguous. Deletions cut 2 bases from V and 5 bases from J, with 12 bases between. In germline, CDR1 is SGHAT, CDR2 FQNNGV. The length of the CDR3 is 15 residues. The CDR3 sequence: CASSLPFVTTGELFF. The CDR3 DNA follows: TGTGCCAGCAGCTTACCCTTCGTAACTACCGGGGAGCTGTTTTTT.

The rearrangement links TRBV5-1 to TRBJ2-7; 9 positions match TRBD1. With 0 bases clipped from V and 3 bases from J, the junction kept 10 bases outside the gene matches. From germline, CDR1 is SGHRS and CDR2 YFSETQ. The CDR3 is made up of 17 amino acids. CDR3 sequence: CASSLAFTGTGIYEQYF. DNA of the CDR3: TGCGCCAGCAGCTTGGCCTTTACCGGGACAGGGATCTACGAGCAGTACTTC.

This chain links TRBV10-3 with TRBJ2-6; 11 positions match TRBD1. Losses at the gene ends were 6 bases for V and 2 bases for J; bases not matched to a gene: 6. This CDR3 spans 17 amino acids. Germline V lookup: CDR1 ENHRY, CDR2 SYGVKD. The CDR3 reads CAIREMDRGPGANVLTF. CDR3 nucleotide sequence: TGTGCCATCAGAGAAATGGACAGGGGGCCTGGGGCCAACGTCCTGACTTTC.

The sample holds many counts of this clonotype. The CDR3 here is CASSLYGGFSYEQYF. CDR3 DNA: TGTGCCAGCAGTTTGTATGGGGGCTTTTCCTACGAGCAGTACTTC. The chain couples TRBV12-3 or TRBV12-4 to TRBJ2-7; D is possibly TRBD1 (6 bases). The V gene lost 3 bases and the J gene lost 1 base, with 13 bases spanning the gap. This CDR3 contains 15 residues.

This clonotype came up many times. V and J are TRBV5-1 and TRBJ1-1; D is possibly TRBD1 (6 bases). CDR3 length: 13 amino acids. Between the trimmed V and J ends, which lost 5 bases and 4 bases, there was a span of 12 bases. In germline, CDR1 is SGHRS, CDR2 YFSETQ. The CDR3 spells CASRDRITTEAFF. DNA for the CDR3: TGCGCCAGCAGAGACAGGATAACCACTGAAGCTTTCTTT.

There are many counts of this clonotype. The chain is built from TRBV28 and TRBJ2-7; D ambiguous. V gave up 7 bases and J gave up 5 bases, with 21 bases separating them. CDR1 and CDR2 from the germline V gene are MDHEN and SYDVKM. There are 15 residues in the CDR3. CDR3 in DNA: TGTGCCAGCACCCCGGTCCCCACAGCGAGCCACGAGCAGTACTTC. Its translation: CASTPVPTASHEQYF.

This clonotype was seen ten or more times. The chain uses TRBV24-1 and TRBJ2-5; possible D gene TRBD1, 6 bases. Germline loops: CDR1 KGHDR, CDR2 SFDVKD. The V gene lost 1 base and the J gene lost 5 bases, with 13 bases spanning the gap. There are 15 residues in the CDR3. The CDR3 loop reads CATSDLGGFGETQYF. The CDR3 bases are TGTGCCACCAGTGATTTAGGGGGATTCGGGGAGACCCAGTACTTC.